This is a list of T cell receptor beta chains from one sample in a study of identical twins. TCRdb fed the 5' RACE reads into MiXCR, producing one record per CDR3 protein. The sample has 200,000 to 250,000 distinct CDR3 sequences, approximately 12% seen once. These sequences were also reported in another study, on yellow fever vaccine responses in identical twins.

Sequenced: memory (CD45RO+) T cells sorted from blood. The receptors come from a woman under 30 in good health. Both conserved end residues are part of each CDR3. D genes are given only for firm matches.

TRBV18,TRBD2,TRBJ2-7,CASSPPGLAGAGEQYF
TRBV28,TRBD1,TRBJ2-7,CASSFRTGRRNEQYF
TRBV10-3,TRBD1,TRBJ1-5,CAISDQQGNQPQHF
TRBV14,.,TRBJ1-4,CASSQAIFGRADEKLFF
TRBV11-2,.,TRBJ1-2,CASSPGGMVGGYTF
TRBV5-1,.,TRBJ2-3,CASSLERALQSKTSTDTQYF
TRBV7-2,.,TRBJ2-3,CASSLDGSTDTQYF
TRBV11-2,.,TRBJ2-7,CASSRERSGYEQYF
TRBV5-5,TRBD2,TRBJ2-2,CASTLGGGGNTGELFF
TRBV6-1,.,TRBJ1-6,CASNQQGRYNSPLHF
TRBV10-3,TRBD1,TRBJ1-5,CAISDRASNQPQHF
TRBV6-1,.,TRBJ2-5,CASSLGRLQETQYF
TRBV7-6,.,TRBJ2-7,CASSLRYGGSYEQYF
TRBV9,.,TRBJ1-1,CASSATLQPETEAFF
TRBV5-1,TRBD2,TRBJ2-7,CASSHDLAESYEQYF